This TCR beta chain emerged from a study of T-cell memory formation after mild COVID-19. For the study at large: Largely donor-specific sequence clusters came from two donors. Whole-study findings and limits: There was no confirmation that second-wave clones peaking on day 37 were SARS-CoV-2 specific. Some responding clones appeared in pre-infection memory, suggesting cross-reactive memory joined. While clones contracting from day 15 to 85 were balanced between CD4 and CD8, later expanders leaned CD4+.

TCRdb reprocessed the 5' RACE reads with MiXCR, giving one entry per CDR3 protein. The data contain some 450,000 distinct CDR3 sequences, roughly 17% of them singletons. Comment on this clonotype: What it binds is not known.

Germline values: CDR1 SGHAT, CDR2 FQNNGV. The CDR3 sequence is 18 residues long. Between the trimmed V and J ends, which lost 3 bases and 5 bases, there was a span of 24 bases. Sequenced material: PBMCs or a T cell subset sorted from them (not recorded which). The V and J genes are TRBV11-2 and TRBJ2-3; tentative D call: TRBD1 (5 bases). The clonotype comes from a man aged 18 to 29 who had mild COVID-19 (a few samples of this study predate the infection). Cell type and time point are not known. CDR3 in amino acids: CASSLDTFLPQTEDTQYF. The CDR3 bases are TGTGCCAGCAGCTTGGACACCTTCCTTCCACAGACCGAAGATACGCAGTATTTT.